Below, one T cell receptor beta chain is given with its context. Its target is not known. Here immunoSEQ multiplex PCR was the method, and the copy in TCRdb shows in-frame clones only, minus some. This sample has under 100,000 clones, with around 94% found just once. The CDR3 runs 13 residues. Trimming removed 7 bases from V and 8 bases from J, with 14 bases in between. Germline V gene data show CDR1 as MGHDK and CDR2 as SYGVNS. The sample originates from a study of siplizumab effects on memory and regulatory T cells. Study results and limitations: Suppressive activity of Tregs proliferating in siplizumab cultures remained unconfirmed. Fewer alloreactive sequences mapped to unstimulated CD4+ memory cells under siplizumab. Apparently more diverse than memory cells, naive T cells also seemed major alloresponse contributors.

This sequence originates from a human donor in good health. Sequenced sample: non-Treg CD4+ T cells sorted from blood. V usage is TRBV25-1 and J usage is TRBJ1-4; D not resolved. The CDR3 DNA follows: TGTGCCAGCAACCCTGCAGGTAGCGAAAAACTGTTTTTT. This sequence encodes CASNPAGSEKLFF. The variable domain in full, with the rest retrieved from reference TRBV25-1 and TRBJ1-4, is EADIYQTPRYLVIGTGKKITLECSQTMGHDKMYWYQQDPGMELHLIHYSYGVNSTEKGDLSSESTVSRIRTEHFPLTLESARPSHTSQYLCASNPAGSEKLFFGSGTQLSVL.